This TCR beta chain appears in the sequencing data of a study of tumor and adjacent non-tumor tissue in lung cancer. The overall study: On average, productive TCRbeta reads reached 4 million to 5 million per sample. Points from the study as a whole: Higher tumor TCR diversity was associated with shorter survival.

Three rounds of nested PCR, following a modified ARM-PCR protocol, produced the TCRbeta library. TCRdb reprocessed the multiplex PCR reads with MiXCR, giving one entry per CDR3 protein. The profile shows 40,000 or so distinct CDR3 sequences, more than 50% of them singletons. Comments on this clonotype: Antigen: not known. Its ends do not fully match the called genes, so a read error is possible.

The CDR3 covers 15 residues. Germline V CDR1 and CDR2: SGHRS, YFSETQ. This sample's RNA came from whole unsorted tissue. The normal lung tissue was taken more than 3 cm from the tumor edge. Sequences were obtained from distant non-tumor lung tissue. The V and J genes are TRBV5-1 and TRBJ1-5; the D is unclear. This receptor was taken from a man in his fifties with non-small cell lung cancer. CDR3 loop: CASSLGSVSKSAPAF. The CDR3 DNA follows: TGCGCCAGCAGCTTGGGTTCGGTCTCTAAATCAGCCCCAGCATTT.